What follows are 8 T cell receptor beta chains derived from one specimen sequenced in a study of CD8+CD57+ T cells in acquired aplastic anemia. Genomic DNA provided the template from which TCR beta VDJ and CDR3 profiles were obtained. TCRdb analysed the reads with MiXCR anew, one entry per CDR3 protein. The table shows 250,000 to 300,000 distinct CDR3 sequences, with roughly 53% occurring only once. Patients chosen for sequencing had shown CD8+CD57+ cell expansion by flow cytometry. Specimen: sorted CD4+, CD8+, or CD8+CD57+ T cells (not recorded which) from PBMCs. The receptors here all came from a human donor with aplastic anemia.

This clonotype was seen a single time. The genes are TRBV7-3 and TRBJ2-5, with 14 positions matching TRBD2. The J call may be incorrect, as the DNA end agrees better with TRBJ2-7. The CDR3 is 16 amino acids. Germline V gives CDR1 SGHTA, CDR2 FQGTGA. The CDR3 loop is CASSLVGTSGSHEQYF. The CDR3 coding sequence is TGTGCCAGCAGCTTAGTGGGGACTAGCGGGAGTCACGAGCAGTACTTC.

This chain connects TRBV10-3 to TRBJ2-7; D might be TRBD1 (6 bases). Germline assignment: CDR1 ENHRY and CDR2 SYGVKD. The CDR3 is made up of 15 amino acids. With 4 bases removed from V and 6 bases from J, the gap between germline ends came to 19 bases. The CDR3, as DNA: TGTGCCATCAGTGGTTCGACAGGTCGAAGAATCGAGCAGTACTTC. This codes for CAISGSTGRRIEQYF.

The table lists this clonotype with a count of one. The chain couples TRBV19 to TRBJ1-1, with 8 bases that match TRBD1. Germline V lookup: CDR1 LNHDA, CDR2 SQIVND (reference sequence). Trimming at V came to 3 bases and at J to 3 bases, leaving 0 bases not matched to a gene. The CDR3 covers 13 residues. DNA of the CDR3: TGTGCCAGTAGTATGGACAGGGACACTGAAGCTTTCTTT. This gives the protein CASSMDRDTEAFF.

The table lists this clonotype with a count of one. V usage is TRBV20-1 and J usage is TRBJ1-1; possible D gene TRBD1, 5 bases. Germline-derived CDR1 and CDR2 are DFQATT and SNEGSKA (reference sequence). The CDR3 contains 14 residues. Trimming removed 0 bases from V and 1 base from J, with 9 bases in between. CDR3 in DNA: TGCAGTGCTAGAGATCAGGGCTCGAACACTGAAGCTTTCTTT. It codes for CSARDQGSNTEAFF.

This clonotype has a count of ten or more. The chain links TRBV9 to TRBJ1-4; possibly TRBD1 for D (5 bases). This CDR3 is built from 15 residues. V lost 4 bases and J 5 bases, leaving 15 bases between the germline ends. In germline, CDR1 is SGDLS, CDR2 YYNGEE. For the CDR3, the DNA is TGTGCCAGCAGCCCCGGGGCGCCTCCGAATGAAAAACTGTTTTTT. Encoded protein: CASSPGAPPNEKLFF.

This clonotype was seen many times. The chain joins TRBV6-6 to TRBJ2-7, with TRBD1 matching 9 bases. The germline V gene has CDR1 MNHNY and CDR2 SVGAGI (reference sequence). The CDR3 length is 14 residues. V lost 4 bases, J lost 5 bases, and 6 bases stayed unmatched. CDR3 amino acids: CASSSRQGDDEQYF. The CDR3, as DNA: TGTGCCAGCAGTTCCCGACAGGGGGACGACGAGCAGTACTTC.

The chain combines TRBV5-6 with TRBJ1-2, with TRBD1 matching over 8 bases. V lost 0 bases, J lost 7 bases, and 5 bases stayed unmatched. The CDR3 runs to 14 residues. From germline, CDR1 is SGHDT and CDR2 YYEEEE. CDR3 bases: TGTGCCAGCAGCTTGGAGGACAGGGAATTTGGCTACACCTTC. Translation gives CASSLEDREFGYTF.

This clonotype was recorded at least ten times. The chain carries TRBV5-1 and TRBJ2-3; a weak D match, TRBD2 (5 bases). V was pared by 0 bases and J by 4 bases, with 15 bases between. Germline V gene data show CDR1 as SGHRS and CDR2 as YFSETQ. The CDR3 sequence is 16 residues long. Here the CDR3 reads CASSLGPIGSPDTQYF. The CDR3, as DNA: TGCGCCAGCAGCTTGGGGCCGATTGGGAGCCCAGATACGCAGTATTTT.